These 15 T cell receptor beta chains were sequenced from one sample in a study of tumor-infiltrating lymphocytes in glioblastoma multiforme. TCR beta libraries were built from RNA through three nested multiplex PCR rounds using modified ARM-PCR. One entry per CDR3 protein, called by TCRdb with MiXCR from the multiplex PCR reads. In the table there are 12,000 to 15,000 distinct CDR3 sequences, 65% to 85% of which are singletons. The specimen was brain tumor tissue. The receptors were sampled from a male donor with glioblastoma.

This chain connects TRBV6-5 to TRBJ2-5; 7 bases match TRBD2. This CDR3 has 15 residues. Trimming at V came to 2 bases and at J to 11 bases, leaving 14 bases not matched to a gene. CDR1 MNHEY and CDR2 SVGAGI come from the germline V gene. The CDR3 loop reads CASSYGGRISQRQYF. CDR3 DNA sequence: TGTGCCAGCAGTTACGGCGGGAGAATATCCCAGAGACAGTACTTC.

This clonotype came up once. The junction shows a germline mismatch at one end, possibly a read error. This rearrangement joins TRBV4-1 to TRBJ1-2; tentatively, D is TRBD1 (6 bases). Germline V gives CDR1 MGHRA, CDR2 YSYEKL. The CDR3 runs to 16 residues. In DNA, the CDR3 is TGCGCCGGCAGCCAAGATCTGTACAGGGTAAACTATGGCTACACCTTC. This encodes CAGSQDLYRVNYGYTF.

The genes are TRBV11-2 and TRBJ2-7; D might be TRBD2 (6 bases). Germline loops: CDR1 SGHAT, CDR2 FQNNGV. The CDR3 is 13 amino acids. V was cut by 11 bases and J by 9 bases, with 23 bases left in between. DNA for the CDR3: TGTGCCTCCGCGGGATCCCCCGTGCTGATGCAGTACTTC. Translated: CASAGSPVLMQYF.

Turning to this clonotype: One end of the junction varies from germline; a read error may be responsible. V usage is TRBV4-1 and J usage is TRBJ2-7; maybe TRBD1 (5 bases). The CDR3 contains 13 residues. CDR1 and CDR2 (germline): MGHRA, YSYEKL. CDR3 loop: CANSRLGRGEQYF. Here the CDR3 DNA reads TGCGCCAACAGCAGGCTGGGTAGGGGTGAGCAGTACTTC.

The chain recombines TRBV29-1 with TRBJ1-2, with D possibly being TRBD1 (5 bases). The CDR3 is 12 amino acids. Trimming left V 4 bases short and J 5 bases short, with 11 bases between. Germline V gene sequence: CDR1 SQVTM, CDR2 ANQGSEA. CDR3 nucleotides: TGCAGCGTTGCCGGGGGGGGGTATGGCTACACCTTC. Protein: CSVAGGGYGYTF.

This clonotype was seen a few times. The chain is built from TRBV20-1 and TRBJ1-2, with D possibly TRBD1 on 5 matching bases. CDR3 size: 14 residues. V was trimmed by 3 bases and J by 4 bases, leaving 15 bases between them. The germline CDR1 and CDR2 sequences are DFQATT and SNEGSKA (reference sequence). This CDR3 is CSARIDSVSYGYTF. Here the CDR3 DNA reads TGCAGTGCTAGGATTGACAGTGTTAGCTATGGCTACACCTTC.

V and J are TRBV6-5 and TRBJ2-5; D is unresolved. The V and J ends lost 7 bases and 5 bases respectively, with 14 bases between them. This CDR3 has 13 amino acids. The germline V gene has CDR1 MNHEY and CDR2 SVGAGI. CDR3 region: CASMRSPGETQYF. The CDR3, as DNA: TGTGCCAGCATGCGCTCCCCCGGGGAGACCCAGTACTTC.

This clonotype was detected only once. An end of the junction does not agree with germline; a read error may underlie this. The V gene is TRBV28, the J gene TRBJ2-7; tentatively, D is TRBD2 (6 bases). This CDR3 is 17 amino acids long. Germline V CDR1 and CDR2: MDHEN, SYDVKM. The CDR3 nucleotides are TGTGACAGCAGTTACCCGCCCCGGGGACTCGGGAACTCCGAGCAGTACTTC. This sequence encodes CDSSYPPRGLGNSEQYF.

In the case of this clonotype: This likely comes from a read error, as the CDR3 has no conserved phenylalanine or tryptophan at its end. The chain couples TRBV11-2 to TRBJ2-3; TRBD1 is a possible D gene (5 bases). CDR1 is SGHAT and CDR2 is FQNNGV in the germline V gene. CDR3 length: 13 amino acids. The V and J ends lost 1 base and 4 bases respectively, with 6 bases between them. This CDR3 reads CASSLGGSDTQYL. The DNA of the CDR3 is TGTGCCAGCAGCTTAGGGGGCTCAGATACGCAGTATCTT.

This clonotype was counted only a few times. V usage is TRBV11-2 and J usage is TRBJ2-1, with unresolved D. The germline gives CDR1 SGHAT, CDR2 FQNNGV. Trimming took off 1 base at V and 6 bases at J, with 13 bases between the two ends. The CDR3 has 15 amino acids. The CDR3 DNA sequence: TGTGCCAGCAGCTTAGCGCCCCTCAAGGTCAATGAGCAGTTCTTC. It codes for CASSLAPLKVNEQFF.

By sample fraction, this clonotype is medium-sized. V gene TRBV14 combines with J gene TRBJ2-1, with D perhaps TRBD2 (5 bases). CDR1 and CDR2 (germline): SGHDN, FVKESK. Between the trimmed V and J ends, which lost 0 bases and 7 bases, there was a span of 19 bases. The CDR3 totals 17 residues. CDR3 sequence (DNA): TGTGCCAGCAGCCAAGATACTCGGCTAGCATTTTTTAATGAGCAGTTCTTC. This translates into CASSQDTRLAFFNEQFF.

A note on this clonotype: This CDR3 is missing its conserved last phenylalanine or tryptophan, likely due to a read error. V usage is TRBV29-1 and J usage is TRBJ2-7; TRBD1 aligns across 10 bases. V shed 4 bases, J shed 3 bases, and the junction held 6 bases outside the gene matches. The CDR3 is 14 amino acids. From germline, CDR1 is SQVTM and CDR2 ANQGSEA. The CDR3 DNA follows: TGCAGCGTTGCGGGGGACAGGGGCTTCTACGAGCAGTACATC. It is translated as CSVAGDRGFYEQYI.

On this clonotype: Sequence at one end of the junction differs from germline and may be a read error. The gene calls are TRBV11-2 and TRBJ2-3; the D is unclear. This CDR3 spans 13 amino acids. The V gene's germline CDR1 is SGHAT and CDR2 FQNNGV. The CDR3, as DNA: TGTGCCAGCATCCGCAACCTAAGAGATACGCAGTTTTTT. This gives the protein CASIRNLRDTQFF.

The rearrangement links TRBV11-1 to TRBJ2-5; 11 nucleotides align to TRBD2. V gave up 5 bases and J gave up 2 bases; unmatched junction bases: 7. The CDR3 totals 16 residues. Germline-derived CDR1 and CDR2 are SGHAT and FQDESV (reference sequence). CDR3 region: CASSPESSGGQETQYF. The CDR3 DNA sequence: TGTGCCAGCAGCCCGGAGTCTAGCGGGGGGCAAGAGACCCAGTACTTC.

This clonotype was observed a few times. This chain connects TRBV20-1 to TRBJ2-5, with D tentatively TRBD2 (5 bases). CDR1 is DFQATT, CDR2 SNEGSKA, per germline (reference sequence). V lost 2 bases and J 2 bases, leaving 6 bases between the germline ends. The CDR3 contains 12 residues. CDR3 amino acids: CSARRGQETQYF. DNA for the CDR3: TGCAGTGCTAGACGGGGACAAGAGACCCAGTACTTC.